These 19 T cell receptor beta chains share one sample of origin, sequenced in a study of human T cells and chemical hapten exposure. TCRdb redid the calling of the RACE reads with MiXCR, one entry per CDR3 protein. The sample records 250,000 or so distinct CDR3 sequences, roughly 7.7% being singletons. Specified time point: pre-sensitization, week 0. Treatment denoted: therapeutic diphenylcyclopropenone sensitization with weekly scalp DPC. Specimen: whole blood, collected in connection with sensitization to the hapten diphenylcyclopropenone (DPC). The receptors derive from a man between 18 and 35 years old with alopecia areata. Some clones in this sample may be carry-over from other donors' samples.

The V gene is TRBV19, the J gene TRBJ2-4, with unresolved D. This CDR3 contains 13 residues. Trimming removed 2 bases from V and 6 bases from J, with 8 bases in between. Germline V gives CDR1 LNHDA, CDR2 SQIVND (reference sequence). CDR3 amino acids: CASSIQARNIQYF. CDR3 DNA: TGTGCCAGTAGTATACAGGCTCGAAACATTCAGTACTTC.

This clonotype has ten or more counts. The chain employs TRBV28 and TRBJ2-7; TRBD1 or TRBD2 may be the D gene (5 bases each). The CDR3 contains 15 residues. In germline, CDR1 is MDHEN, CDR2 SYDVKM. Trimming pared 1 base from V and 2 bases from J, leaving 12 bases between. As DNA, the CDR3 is TGTGCCAGCAGTTTATCCGGGACGCCAACCTACGAGCAGTACTTC. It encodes CASSLSGTPTYEQYF.

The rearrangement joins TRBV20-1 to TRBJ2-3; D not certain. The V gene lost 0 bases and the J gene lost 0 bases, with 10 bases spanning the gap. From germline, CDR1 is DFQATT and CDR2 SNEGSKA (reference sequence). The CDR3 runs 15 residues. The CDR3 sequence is CSARDLGMSTDTQYF. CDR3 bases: TGCAGTGCTAGAGATCTAGGAATGAGCACAGATACGCAGTATTTT.

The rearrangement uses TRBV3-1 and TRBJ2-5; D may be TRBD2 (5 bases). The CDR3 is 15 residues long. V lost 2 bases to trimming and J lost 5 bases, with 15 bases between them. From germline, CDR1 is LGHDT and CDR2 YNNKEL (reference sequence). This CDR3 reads CASSQSGEGYETQYF. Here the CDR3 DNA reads TGTGCCAGCAGCCAATCAGGAGAGGGATACGAGACCCAGTACTTC.

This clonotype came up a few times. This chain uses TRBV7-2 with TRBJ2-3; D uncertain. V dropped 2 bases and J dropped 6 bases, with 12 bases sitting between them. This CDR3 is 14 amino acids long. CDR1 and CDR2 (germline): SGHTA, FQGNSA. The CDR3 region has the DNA TGTGCCAGCAGCTTATGGACGACCCGTGATACGCAGTATTTT. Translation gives CASSLWTTRDTQYF. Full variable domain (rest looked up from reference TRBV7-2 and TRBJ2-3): GAGVSQSPSNKVTEKGKDVELRCDPISGHTALYWYRQSLGQGLEFLIYFQGNSAPDKSGLPSDRFSAERTGGSVSTLTIQRTQQEDSAVYLCASSLWTTRDTQYFGPGTRLTVL.

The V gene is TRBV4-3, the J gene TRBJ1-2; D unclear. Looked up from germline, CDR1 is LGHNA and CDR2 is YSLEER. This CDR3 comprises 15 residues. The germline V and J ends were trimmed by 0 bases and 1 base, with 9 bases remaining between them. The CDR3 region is CASSQDRAGNYGYTF. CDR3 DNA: TGCGCCAGCAGCCAAGATCGAGCGGGTAACTATGGCTACACCTTC.

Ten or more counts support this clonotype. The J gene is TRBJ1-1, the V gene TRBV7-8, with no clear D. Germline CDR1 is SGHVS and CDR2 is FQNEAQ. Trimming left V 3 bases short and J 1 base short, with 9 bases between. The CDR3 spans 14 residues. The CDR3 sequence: CASSLVGPNTEAFF. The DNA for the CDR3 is TGTGCCAGCAGCTTGGTCGGCCCGAACACTGAAGCTTTCTTT.

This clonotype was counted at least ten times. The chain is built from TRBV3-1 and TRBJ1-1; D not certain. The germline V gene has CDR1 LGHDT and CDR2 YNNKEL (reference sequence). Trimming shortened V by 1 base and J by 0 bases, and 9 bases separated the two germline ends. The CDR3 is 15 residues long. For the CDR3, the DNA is TGTGCCAGCAGCCAAGGGGGTTACGTGAACACTGAAGCTTTCTTT. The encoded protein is CASSQGGYVNTEAFF. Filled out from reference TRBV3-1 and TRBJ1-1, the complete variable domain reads DTAVSQTPKYLVTQMGNDKSIKCEQNLGHDTMYWYKQDSKKFLKIMFSYNNKELIINETVPNRFSPKSPDKAHLNLHINSLELGDSAVYFCASSQGGYVNTEAFFGQGTRLTVV.

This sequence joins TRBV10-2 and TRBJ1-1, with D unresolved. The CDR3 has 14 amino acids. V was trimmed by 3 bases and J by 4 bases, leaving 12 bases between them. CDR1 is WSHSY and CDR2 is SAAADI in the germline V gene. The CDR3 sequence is CASSDRGEGTEAFF. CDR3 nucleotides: TGCGCCAGCAGTGATCGGGGAGAAGGCACTGAAGCTTTCTTT.

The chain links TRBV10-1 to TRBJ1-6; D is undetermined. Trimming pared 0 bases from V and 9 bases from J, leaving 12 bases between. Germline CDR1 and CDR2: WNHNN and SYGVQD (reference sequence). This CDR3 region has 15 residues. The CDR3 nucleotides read TGCGCCAGCAGTGAGTCAGGGATCGCGAGTTCACCCCTCCACTTT. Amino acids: CASSESGIASSPLHF.

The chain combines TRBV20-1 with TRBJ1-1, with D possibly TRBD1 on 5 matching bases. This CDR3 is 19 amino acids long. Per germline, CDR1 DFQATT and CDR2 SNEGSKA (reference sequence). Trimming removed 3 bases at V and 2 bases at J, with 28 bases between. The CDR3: CSASGPDGAGGGGNTEAFF. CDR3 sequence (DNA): TGCAGTGCTAGCGGCCCGGACGGGGCAGGCGGCGGGGGAAACACTGAAGCTTTCTTT.

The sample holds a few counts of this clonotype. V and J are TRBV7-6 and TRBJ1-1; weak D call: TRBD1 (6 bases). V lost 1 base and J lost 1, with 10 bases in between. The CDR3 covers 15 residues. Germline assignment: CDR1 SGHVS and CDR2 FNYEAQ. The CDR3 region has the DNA TGTGCCAGCAGCTTAGTTACGGGGGCGAACACTGAAGCTTTCTTT. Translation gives CASSLVTGANTEAFF.

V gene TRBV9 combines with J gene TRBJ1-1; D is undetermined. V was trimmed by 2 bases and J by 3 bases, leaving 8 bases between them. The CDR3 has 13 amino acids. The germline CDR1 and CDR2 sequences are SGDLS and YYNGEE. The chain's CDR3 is CASSVNGYTEAFF. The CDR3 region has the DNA TGTGCCAGCAGCGTCAATGGGTACACTGAAGCTTTCTTT.

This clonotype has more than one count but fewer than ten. CDR3 sequence: CASSLSGGPGDTQYF. The CDR3 DNA reads TGTGCCAGCAGCCTTAGCGGGGGCCCTGGAGATACGCAGTATTTT. The chain carries TRBV7-3 and TRBJ2-3; TRBD2 agrees at 9 bases. This CDR3 comprises 15 residues. Germline lookup yields CDR1 SGHTA and CDR2 FQGTGA. V gave up 5 bases and J gave up 5 bases; unmatched junction bases: 8.

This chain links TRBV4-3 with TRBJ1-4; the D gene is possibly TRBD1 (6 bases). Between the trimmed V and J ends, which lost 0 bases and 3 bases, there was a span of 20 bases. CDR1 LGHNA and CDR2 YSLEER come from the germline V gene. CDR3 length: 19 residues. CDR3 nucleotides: TGCGCCAGCAGCCAAGACTCGGGCAGGGGAGAAGCAGCTAATGAAAAACTGTTTTTT. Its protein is CASSQDSGRGEAANEKLFF.

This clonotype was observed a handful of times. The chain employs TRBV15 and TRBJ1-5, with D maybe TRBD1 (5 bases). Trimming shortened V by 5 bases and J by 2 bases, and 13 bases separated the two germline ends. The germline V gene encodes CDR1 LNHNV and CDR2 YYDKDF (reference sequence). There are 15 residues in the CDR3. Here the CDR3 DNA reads TGTGCCACCAGCGGGAATATGGGGGGCAATCAGCCCCAGCATTTT. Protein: CATSGNMGGNQPQHF. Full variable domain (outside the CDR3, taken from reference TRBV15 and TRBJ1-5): DAMVIQNPRYQVTQFGKPVTLSCSQTLNHNVMYWYQQKSSQAPKLLFHYYDKDFNNEADTPDNFQSRRPNTSFCFLDIRSPGLGDTAMYLCATSGNMGGNQPQHFGDGTRLSIL.

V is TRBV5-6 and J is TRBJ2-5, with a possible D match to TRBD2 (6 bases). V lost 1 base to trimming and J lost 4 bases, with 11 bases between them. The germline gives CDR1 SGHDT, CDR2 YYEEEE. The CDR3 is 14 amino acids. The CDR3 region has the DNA TGTGCCAGCAGCTTGCCCGGGACTTCAGAGACCCAGTACTTC. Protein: CASSLPGTSETQYF.

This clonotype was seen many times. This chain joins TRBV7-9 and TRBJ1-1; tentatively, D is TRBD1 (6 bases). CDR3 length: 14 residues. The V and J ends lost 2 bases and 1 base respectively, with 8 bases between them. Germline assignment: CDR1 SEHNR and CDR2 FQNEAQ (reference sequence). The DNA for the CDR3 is TGTGCCAGCAGCTTAACAGGGAAGAACACTGAAGCTTTCTTT. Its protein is CASSLTGKNTEAFF.

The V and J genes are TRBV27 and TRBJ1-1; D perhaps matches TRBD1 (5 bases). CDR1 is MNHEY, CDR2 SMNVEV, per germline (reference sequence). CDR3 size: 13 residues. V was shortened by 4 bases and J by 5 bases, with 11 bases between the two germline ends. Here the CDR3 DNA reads TGTGCCAGCAGTTGGGAGGGGTCGACTGAAGCTTTCTTT. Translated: CASSWEGSTEAFF.